Each of the 10 T cell receptor beta chains below was sequenced from the same sample in a study of technical replicates of blood from four donors. The repertoire was sequenced with immunoSEQ multiplex PCR; TCRdb's copy has only in-frame clones and lacks some. The sample lists around 92,000 clones; approximately 96% were seen once. The source material was T cells isolated from PBMCs. These receptors were collected from a human donor in good health.

V and J are TRBV9 and TRBJ1-3; D is perhaps TRBD1 (5 bases). The length of the CDR3 is 18 residues. Per the germline V gene, CDR1 is SGDLS and CDR2 is YYNGEE. The V gene lost 0 bases and the J gene lost 2 bases, with 18 bases spanning the gap. Here the CDR3 reads CASSVGRLGGKAGNTIYF. The DNA for the CDR3 is TGTGCCAGCAGCGTAGGAAGGTTGGGGGGGAAGGCTGGAAACACCATATATTTT.

V is TRBV5-1 and J is TRBJ2-7; TRBD2 agrees at 13 bases. The germline gives CDR1 SGHRS, CDR2 YFSETQ. The CDR3 has 16 residues. Trimming cost V 0 bases and J 12 bases; bases outside gene matches: 12. The CDR3 DNA sequence: TGCGCCAGCAGCTTGGGGCCCGGACTAGCGGGAGTAACTTGGTACTTC. It is translated as CASSLGPGLAGVTWYF. Looking up the rest from reference TRBV5-1 and TRBJ2-7 gives the full variable domain: KAGVTQTPRYLIKTRGQQVTLSCSPISGHRSVSWYQQTPGQGLQFLFEYFSETQRNKGNFPGRFSGRQFSNSRSEMNVSTLELGDSALYLCASSLGPGLAGVTWYFGPGTRLTVT.

The chain uses TRBV2 and TRBJ1-4, with TRBD1 matching over 8 bases. The CDR3 consists of 12 residues. V lost 8 bases to trimming and J lost 7 bases; unmatched junction nucleotides: 3. The V gene's germline CDR1 is SNHLY and CDR2 FYNNEI. The CDR3 DNA reads as TGTGCCAGCCGGGACAGGAGTGAAAAACTGTTTTTT. This codes for CASRDRSEKLFF.

This sequence joins TRBV25-1 and TRBJ1-2; the match to TRBD1 covers 11 bases. Germline loops: CDR1 MGHDK, CDR2 SYGVNS. V dropped 4 bases and J dropped 4; count of bases not matched to a gene: 8. This CDR3 has 16 residues. The CDR3 sequence is CASSVPGTGGGYGYTF. DNA for the CDR3: TGTGCCAGCAGTGTGCCCGGGACAGGGGGAGGCTATGGCTACACCTTC.

The chain employs TRBV11-3 and TRBJ2-7; possibly TRBD1 for D (6 bases). The CDR3 length is 13 residues. Germline lookup yields CDR1 SGHNT and CDR2 YENEEA. V gave up 5 bases and J gave up 6 bases, with 14 bases separating them. The CDR3: CASSTWTVSEQYF. For the CDR3, the DNA is TGTGCCAGCAGCACCTGGACAGTAAGCGAGCAGTACTTC.

CDR3 sequence reads: CASSALVAGSYEQYF. The CDR3 DNA is TGTGCCAGCAGTGCCCTAGTAGCGGGCTCCTACGAGCAGTACTTC. The genes are TRBV6-5 and TRBJ2-7; 7 bases are a match to TRBD2. Germline V gives CDR1 MNHEY, CDR2 SVGAGI. CDR3 size: 15 residues. Trimming took 5 bases from V and 0 from J; bases not matched to a gene: 7.

The V and J genes are TRBV5-5 and TRBJ2-7; 8 bases are a match to TRBD1. The length of the CDR3 is 14 residues. Germline trimming cut 3 bases from V and 5 bases from J; bases unmatched to any gene: 7. Looked up from germline, CDR1 is SGHKS and CDR2 is YYEKEE (reference sequence). The CDR3 sequence is CASSSGQGKDEQYF. The CDR3 DNA follows: TGTGCCAGCAGCTCCGGACAGGGAAAGGACGAGCAGTACTTC.

The rearrangement joins TRBV7-6 to TRBJ2-3; 10 bases align to TRBD2. The CDR3 length is 18 residues. From germline, CDR1 is SGHVS and CDR2 FNYEAQ. The V gene end was trimmed by 2 bases and the J gene end by 3 bases; junction bases not matched to a gene: 11. The chain's CDR3 is CASSLIGGSGRLTDTQYF. Written as DNA, the CDR3 is TGTGCCAGCAGCTTAATCGGGGGTAGCGGGAGGCTGACAGATACGCAGTATTTT.

The chain couples TRBV11-3 to TRBJ2-5; TRBD2 agrees at 11 bases. The CDR3 has 16 amino acids. Germline CDR1 reads SGHNT; CDR2 reads YENEEA. The V gene end was trimmed by 1 base and the J gene end by 2 bases; junction bases not matched to a gene: 3. CDR3 region: CASSLGLAGGQETQYF. CDR3 bases: TGTGCCAGCAGCTTAGGGTTAGCGGGGGGGCAAGAGACCCAGTACTTC.

The V and J genes are TRBV5-4 and TRBJ1-1; no definite D call. The CDR3 length is 13 residues. Germline CDR1 and CDR2: SGHNT and YYREEE (reference sequence). The ends were cut back, 4 bases at V and 4 bases at J, with 11 bases in the middle. For the CDR3, the DNA is TGTGCCAGCAGCGTTCGGGGTTCCACTGAAGCTTTCTTT. It codes for CASSVRGSTEAFF. Variable domain in full (rest from reference TRBV5-4 and TRBJ1-1): ETGVTQSPTHLIKTRGQQVTLRCSSQSGHNTVSWYQQALGQGPQFIFQYYREEENGRGNFPPRFSGLQFPNYSSELNVNALELDDSALYLCASSVRGSTEAFFGQGTRLTVV.